A selection of T cell receptor beta chains follows, all from one sample in a study of blood T cell repertoires in COVID-19. Sequencing used immunoSEQ multiplex PCR; TCRdb keeps in-frame clones, though not all of them. The sample holds 150,000 to 200,000 clones, about 80% seen once. The source material was peripheral blood. The source of these receptors is a woman in her forties with COVID-19, enrolled during active disease. Both conserved end residues are part of each CDR3. Each record gives: CDR3 protein, CDR3 DNA, J gene, V gene, D gene. A D gene is named only where the DNA matches it firmly.

CASTNSYPLNTEAFF	TGTGCCAGCACCAACAGCTACCCCCTGAACACTGAAGCTTTCTTT	TRBJ1-1	TRBV2	-
CASSHAWGQGLENGYTF	TGTGCCAGCAGCCACGCCTGGGGACAGGGGTTAGAAAATGGCTACACCTTC	TRBJ1-2	TRBV16	TRBD1
CASNLQNQETQYF	TGTGCCAGCAATCTTCAGAACCAAGAGACCCAGTACTTC	TRBJ2-5	TRBV7-9	-
CASRKSARITDTQYF	TGTGCCAGCAGAAAGAGCGCAAGGATCACAGATACGCAGTATTTT	TRBJ2-3	TRBV14	-
CASTAGGFSNQPQHF	TGTGCCAGCACCGCGGGGGGGTTTAGCAATCAGCCCCAGCATTTT	TRBJ1-5	TRBV7-2	-
CASSHLTGRGDTQYF	TGTGCCAGCAGCCACTTAACGGGGCGGGGAGATACGCAGTATTTT	TRBJ2-3	TRBV3-1/TRBV3-2	-
CAWSVGLAGGTDTQYF	TGTGCCTGGAGTGTAGGACTAGCGGGAGGCACAGATACGCAGTATTTT	TRBJ2-3	TRBV30	TRBD2
CSVMTGGTEAFF	TGCAGCGTGATGACAGGGGGCACTGAAGCTTTCTTT	TRBJ1-1	TRBV29-1	TRBD1
CASSEARTGRNEKLFF	TGTGCCAGCAGTGAAGCGCGCACAGGTCGTAATGAAAAACTGTTTTTT	TRBJ1-4	TRBV6-1	-
CASSITSLAGDYVEQYF	TGTGCCAGTAGTATCACCAGTCTAGCGGGGGATTACGTGGAGCAGTACTTC	TRBJ2-7	TRBV19	TRBD2
CASSVNSLYGYTF	TGTGCCAGCAGCGTAAACAGCCTCTATGGCTACACCTTC	TRBJ1-2	TRBV9	-
CASSLGWDRTPYSTF	TGTGCCAGCAGCTTGGGATGGGACAGGACTCCATATTCCACCTTC	TRBJ1-2	TRBV5-4	TRBD1
CATSAQAGGTGYYGYTF	TGTGCCACCAGTGCCCAGGCCGGGGGGACGGGGTACTATGGCTACACCTTC	TRBJ1-2	TRBV24-1	-
CASSLTPGSETQYF	TGCGCCAGCAGCCTCACACCAGGGTCAGAGACCCAGTACTTC	TRBJ2-5	TRBV4-1	-
CASGAGLAKNIQYF	TGTGCCAGCGGGGCAGGGCTAGCCAAAAACATTCAGTACTTC	TRBJ2-4	TRBV27	-
CASSSPTTRTSGRHNEQFF	TGTGCCAGCAGCTCCCCGACTACCCGGACTAGCGGGAGGCATAATGAGCAGTTCTTC	TRBJ2-1	TRBV5-5	TRBD2